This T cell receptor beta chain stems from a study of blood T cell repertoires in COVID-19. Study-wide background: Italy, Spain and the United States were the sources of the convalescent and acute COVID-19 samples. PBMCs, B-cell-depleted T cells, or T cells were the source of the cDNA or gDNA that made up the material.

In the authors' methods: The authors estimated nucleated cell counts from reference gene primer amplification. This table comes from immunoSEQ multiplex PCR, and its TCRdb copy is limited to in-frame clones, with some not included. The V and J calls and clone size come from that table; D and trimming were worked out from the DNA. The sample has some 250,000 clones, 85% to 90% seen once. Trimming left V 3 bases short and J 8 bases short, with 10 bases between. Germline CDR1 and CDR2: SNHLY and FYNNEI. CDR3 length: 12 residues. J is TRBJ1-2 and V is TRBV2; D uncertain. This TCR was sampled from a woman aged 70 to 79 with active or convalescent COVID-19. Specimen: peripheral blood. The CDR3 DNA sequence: TGTGCCAGCAGTGAGAGTGTGGTCGGCTACACCTTC. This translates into CASSESVVGYTF.